This is a list of T cell receptor beta chains from one sample in a study of blood T cell repertoires in COVID-19. Assay used: immunoSEQ multiplex PCR; TCRdb lists only in-frame clones, some missing. The repertoire has under 200,000 clones, about four fifths of them found once; the top ten carry about 12%. Sample: PBMCs or T cells enriched from blood (not recorded which). These receptors originate from a man in his fifties who had recovered from COVID-19. The CDR3 runs from the conserved cysteine through the conserved F or W. D genes are given only for firm matches. The size field is filled for only some rows; it gives once, few, many or a size class.

>-|14|TRBJ1-1|TRBV6-2/TRBV6-3|-
CASSDRGGYFEAFF
TGTGCCAGCAGTGACCGGGGAGGGTACTTTGAAGCTTTCTTT
>-|14|TRBJ2-7|TRBV29-1|-
CSDTPGPLSYEQYF
TGCAGCGACACTCCGGGTCCACTTTCCTACGAGCAGTACTTC
>-|17|TRBJ2-7|TRBV4-2|TRBD2
CASSPSGLAGGTYEQYF
TGTGCCAGCAGCCCTTCCGGACTAGCGGGCGGAACCTACGAGCAGTACTTC
>-|13|TRBJ2-6|TRBV7-3|-
CASRDSGANVLTF
TGTGCCAGCCGGGATTCTGGGGCCAACGTCCTGACTTTC
>-|15|TRBJ1-2|TRBV6-5|TRBD1
CASSQNPGQGGGYTF
TGTGCCAGCAGTCAAAATCCGGGACAGGGTGGTGGCTACACCTTC
>-|14|TRBJ2-7|TRBV2|TRBD2
CASSASGGTYEQYF
TGTGCCAGCAGTGCCAGCGGGGGCACCTACGAGCAGTACTTC
>-|16|TRBJ2-7|TRBV7-8|TRBD1
CASTKVGDRGSYEQYF
TGTGCCAGCACCAAAGTAGGGGACAGGGGATCCTACGAGCAGTACTTC
>-|18|TRBJ2-3|TRBV6-1|TRBD2
CASRETSGGRSSTDTQYF
TGTGCCAGCAGGGAAACTAGCGGGGGGCGATCTAGCACAGATACGCAGTATTTT
>-|14|TRBJ2-3|TRBV11-3|TRBD2
CASSVSGGEKTQYF
TGTGCCAGCAGCGTTAGCGGGGGGGAAAAGACGCAGTATTTT
>once|14|TRBJ1-1|TRBV4-1|-
CASSQDRDYTEAFF
TGCGCCAGCAGCCAAGACAGGGACTACACTGAAGCTTTCTTT
>many|13|TRBJ1-5|TRBV6-5|-
CASSYVSSGAQHF
TGTGCCAGCAGTTACGTCTCTAGTGGAGCCCAGCATTTT
>-|16|TRBJ2-7|TRBV5-1|-
CASSLEVLLSSYEQYF
TGCGCCAGCAGCTTGGAAGTACTCCTATCCTCCTACGAGCAGTACTTC
>-|15|TRBJ2-2|TRBV28|-
CASSFVQASTGELFF
TGTGCCAGCAGTTTTGTCCAAGCAAGCACCGGGGAGCTGTTTTTT
>-|15|TRBJ2-5|TRBV5-6|-
CASSLRGYRRETQYF
TGTGCCAGCAGCTTGCGGGGGTACCGGAGGGAGACCCAGTACTTC
>-|14|TRBJ1-6|TRBV18|TRBD1
CASSNRGENSPLHF
TGTGCCAGCTCGAACAGGGGGGAAAATTCACCCCTCCACTTT
>few|15|TRBJ1-4|TRBV5-1|-
CASSSQGPSSEKLFF
TGCGCCAGCAGCTCTCAGGGTCCATCGTCAGAAAAACTGTTTTTT
>few|13|TRBJ1-2|TRBV5-8|-
CASSLTPLYGYTF
TGTGCCAGCAGCTTAACACCTTTATATGGCTACACCTTC
>-|15|TRBJ1-3|TRBV3-1/TRBV3-2|-
CASSPMASSGNTIYF
TGTGCCAGCAGCCCCATGGCCTCCTCTGGAAACACCATATATTTT
>-|16|TRBJ2-1|TRBV6-5|TRBD2
CASSYSFLAGGNEQFF
TGTGCCAGCAGTTACTCGTTCCTAGCGGGGGGCAATGAGCAGTTCTTC
>-|13|TRBJ1-5|TRBV6-5|-
CASSPQGEQPQHF
TGTGCCAGCAGTCCACAGGGTGAACAGCCCCAGCATTTT
>-|14|TRBJ1-2|TRBV19|-
CASTPQTANYGYTF
TGTGCCAGTACCCCGCAGACAGCTAACTATGGCTACACCTTC
>-|17|TRBJ1-5|TRBV19|-
CASSRTGFRGGNQPQHF
TGTGCCAGTAGCCGTACCGGGTTCCGGGGTGGCAATCAGCCCCAGCATTTT
>-|15|TRBJ2-1|TRBV5-1|-
CASSAGDTAYNEQFF
TGCGCCAGCAGCGCGGGGGACACAGCCTACAATGAGCAGTTCTTC
>-|16|TRBJ2-6|TRBV7-9|-
CASSLIIGVRANVLTF
TGTGCCAGCAGCTTGATTATAGGGGTCCGGGCCAACGTCCTGACTTTC
>-|18|TRBJ2-2|TRBV3-1/TRBV3-2|TRBD2
CASSQEGTSGGVRGELFF
TGTGCCAGCAGCCAAGAAGGCACTAGCGGGGGGGTCCGAGGGGAGCTGTTTTTT
>few|13|TRBJ2-5|TRBV15|-
CATSRGFTAAQYF
TGTGCCACCAGCAGAGGGTTCACGGCGGCCCAGTACTTC
>-|14|TRBJ2-2|TRBV2|-
CASSKTGTGGELFF
TGTGCCAGCAGTAAAACAGGGACGGGCGGGGAGCTGTTTTTT
>-|15|TRBJ2-7|TRBV5-1|-
CASSLARDKAYEQYF
TGCGCCAGCAGCTTGGCCAGGGACAAGGCCTACGAGCAGTACTTC
>-|17|TRBJ1-1|TRBV19|TRBD1
CASSILGQGAVGTEAFF
TGTGCCAGTAGTATCTTGGGACAGGGGGCTGTGGGCACTGAAGCTTTCTTT
>-|10|TRBJ1-1|TRBV29-1|-
CSVHRREAFF
TGCAGCGTCCACAGGCGTGAAGCTTTCTTT
>-|14|TRBJ1-1|TRBV18|-
CASSPPEMNTEAFF
TGTGCCAGCTCACCACCAGAGATGAACACTGAAGCTTTCTTT
>few|13|TRBJ1-5|TRBV5-1|-
CASRAEGNQPQHF
TGCGCCAGCAGGGCTGAGGGCAATCAGCCCCAGCATTTT
>-|16|TRBJ1-6|TRBV4-1|TRBD1
CASRPGQGAGNSPLHF
TGCGCCAGCAGACCCGGGCAGGGGGCTGGTAATTCACCCCTCCACTTT
>-|14|TRBJ1-6|TRBV4-2|-
CASSQEANNSPLHF
TGTGCCAGCAGCCAAGAAGCCAATAATTCACCCCTCCACTTT
>-|14|TRBJ1-5|TRBV19|TRBD1
CASRRDSTNQPQHF
TGTGCCAGTCGACGGGACAGCACGAATCAGCCCCAGCATTTT
>-|14|TRBJ2-1|TRBV5-4|-
CASSFFSSYNEQFF
TGTGCCAGCAGCTTCTTCTCCTCCTACAATGAGCAGTTCTTC
>-|15|TRBJ1-4|TRBV4-1|TRBD1
CASSQATGANKKLFF
TGCGCCAGCAGCCAAGCAACAGGGGCTAATAAAAAACTGTTTTTT
>-|13|TRBJ1-1|TRBV7-2|-
CASSLDRASEAFF
TGTGCCAGCAGCTTAGACAGGGCCTCTGAAGCTTTCTTT
>-|15|TRBJ1-1|TRBV7-9|TRBD1
CASSLRQGMRTEAFF
TGTGCCAGCAGCTTACGACAGGGGATGAGGACTGAAGCTTTCTTT
>-|14|TRBJ2-5|TRBV7-8|TRBD2
CASSKAGGSETQYF
TGTGCCAGCAGCAAAGCGGGGGGGTCAGAGACCCAGTACTTC
>-|14|TRBJ2-3|TRBV3-1/TRBV3-2|-
CASSPRDSTDTQYF
TGTGCCAGCAGCCCGCGGGACAGCACAGATACGCAGTATTTT
>-|14|TRBJ2-5|TRBV28|-
CASSWGQLKETQYF
TGTGCCAGCAGTTGGGGGCAGTTGAAAGAGACCCAGTACTTC
>-|14|TRBJ1-6|TRBV28|TRBD1
CASSILGGAYPLHF
TGTGCCAGCAGTATCCTAGGGGGCGCGTACCCCCTCCACTTT
>-|15|TRBJ2-7|TRBV5-6|-
CASSLVGLASYEQYF
TGTGCCAGCAGCTTGGTCGGTCTAGCGTCCTACGAGCAGTACTTC
>-|15|TRBJ2-2|TRBV5-1|TRBD1
CASSTDRGETGELFF
TGCGCCAGCAGCACGGACAGGGGGGAAACCGGGGAGCTGTTTTTT
>-|18|TRBJ1-5|TRBV14|-
CASSLGGRLTVRNQPQHF
TGTGCCAGCAGCCTCGGGGGGAGGCTAACGGTTCGCAATCAGCCCCAGCATTTT
>-|15|TRBJ1-5|TRBV28|TRBD1
CASSSPGQGDQPQHF
TGTGCCAGCAGCTCGCCGGGACAGGGGGATCAGCCCCAGCATTTT
>-|18|TRBJ2-1|TRBV11-3|-
CASSLDSWGGRPRNEQFF
TGTGCCAGCAGCTTAGATTCGTGGGGGGGCCGCCCCCGCAATGAGCAGTTCTTC
>-|13|TRBJ1-5|TRBV10-3|-
CAIRQSSNQPQHF
TGTGCCATCAGGCAGTCTTCAAATCAGCCCCAGCATTTT
>-|15|TRBJ2-5|TRBV19|-
CASSIGGRASETQYF
TGTGCCAGTAGTATAGGGGGCAGGGCGTCCGAGACCCAGTACTTC
>-|14|TRBJ1-1|TRBV25-1|-
CASSEAGQTTEAFF
TGTGCCAGCAGTGAAGCAGGGCAGACGACTGAAGCTTTCTTT
>-|13|TRBJ1-2|TRBV6-5|TRBD1
CASSKGADYGYTF
TGTGCCAGCAGTAAGGGGGCAGACTATGGCTACACCTTC
>-|14|TRBJ2-7|TRBV6-5|TRBD2
CASSYWLEGGEQYF
TGTGCCAGCAGTTATTGGCTGGAGGGAGGGGAGCAGTACTTC
>few|15|TRBJ1-2|TRBV28|TRBD1
CASSSEITGGLGYTF
TGTGCCAGCAGTTCTGAGATAACAGGGGGCTTGGGCTACACCTTC